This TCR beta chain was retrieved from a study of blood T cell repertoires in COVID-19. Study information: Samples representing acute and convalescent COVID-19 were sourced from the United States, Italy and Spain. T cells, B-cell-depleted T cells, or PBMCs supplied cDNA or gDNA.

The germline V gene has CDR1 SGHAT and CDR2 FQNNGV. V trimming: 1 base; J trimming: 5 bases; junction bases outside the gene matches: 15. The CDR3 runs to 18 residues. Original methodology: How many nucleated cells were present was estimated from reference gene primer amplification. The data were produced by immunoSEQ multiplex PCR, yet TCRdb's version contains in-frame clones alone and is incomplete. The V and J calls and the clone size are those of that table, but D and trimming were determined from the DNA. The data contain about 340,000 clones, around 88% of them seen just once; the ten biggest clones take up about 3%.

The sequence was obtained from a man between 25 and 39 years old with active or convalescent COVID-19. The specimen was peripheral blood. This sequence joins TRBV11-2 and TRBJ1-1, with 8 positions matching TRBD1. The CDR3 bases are TGTGCCAGCAGCTTAGGCCCCCCCGGACAGGGCTCCAGAACTGAAGCTTTCTTT. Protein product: CASSLGPPGQGSRTEAFF.